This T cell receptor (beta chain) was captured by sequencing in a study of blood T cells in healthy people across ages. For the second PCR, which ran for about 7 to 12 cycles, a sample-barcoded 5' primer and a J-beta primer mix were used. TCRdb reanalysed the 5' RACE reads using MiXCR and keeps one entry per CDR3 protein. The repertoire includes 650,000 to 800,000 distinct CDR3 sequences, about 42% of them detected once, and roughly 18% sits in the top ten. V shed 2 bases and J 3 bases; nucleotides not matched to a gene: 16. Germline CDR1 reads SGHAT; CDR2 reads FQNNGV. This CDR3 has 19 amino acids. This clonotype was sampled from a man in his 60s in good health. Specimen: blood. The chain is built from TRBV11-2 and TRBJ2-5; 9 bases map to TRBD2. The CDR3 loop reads CASSLRGLLAGDSKETQYF. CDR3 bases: TGTGCCAGCAGCTTAAGGGGGCTACTAGCGGGTGATTCGAAAGAGACCCAGTACTTC.